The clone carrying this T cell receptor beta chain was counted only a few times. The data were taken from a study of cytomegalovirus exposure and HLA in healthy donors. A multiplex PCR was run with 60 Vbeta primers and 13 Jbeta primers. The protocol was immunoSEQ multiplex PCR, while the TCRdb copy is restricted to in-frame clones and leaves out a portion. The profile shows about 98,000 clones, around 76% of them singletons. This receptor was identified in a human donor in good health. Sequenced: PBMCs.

CDR3 protein: CASSLIASATDTQYF. CDR3 sequence (DNA): TGTGCCAGCAGCTTAATCGCCAGTGCAACAGATACGCAGTATTTT. This chain links TRBV7-9 with TRBJ2-3, with D unresolved. The CDR3 is made up of 15 amino acids. Trimming pared 2 bases from V and 3 bases from J, leaving 12 bases between. The germline V gene encodes CDR1 SEHNR and CDR2 FQNEAQ (reference sequence).